The rows below give T cell receptor beta chains drawn from one sample of a study of PD-1 blockade in classical Hodgkin lymphoma. Clones were read by immunoSEQ multiplex PCR, and TCRdb kept only the in-frame ones, dropping some. The sample yields about 43,000 clones, roughly three quarters seen once. Here the sequenced sample was peripheral blood mononuclear cells (PBMCs), taken before the second cycle of nivolumab. The receptors come from a human donor with classical Hodgkin lymphoma. CDR3s include the opening cysteine and the closing phenylalanine or tryptophan. The D gene is left open where the match is weak. The listing skips clone size in some rows; elsewhere it reads once, few, many or a size class.

d_gene	abundance	j_gene	v_gene	CDR3aa	CDR3nt
.	.	TRBJ1-2	TRBV11-2	CASSLSGHELYGYTF	TGTGCCAGCAGTCTCTCGGGACACGAGCTGTATGGCTACACCTTC
TRBD1	once	TRBJ2-5	TRBV19	CASRGDSWTQYF	TGTGCCAGTAGAGGGGACAGCTGGACCCAGTACTTC
.	.	TRBJ2-3	TRBV29-1	CSSPGAFTDTQYF	TGCAGCTCCCCGGGAGCCTTCACAGATACGCAGTATTTT
TRBD2	.	TRBJ2-1	TRBV13	CASSSGTSEEQFF	TGTGCCAGCAGCTCCGGGACTAGTGAAGAGCAGTTCTTC
TRBD2	.	TRBJ2-7	TRBV30	CAWGLAGVEQYF	TGTGCCTGGGGACTAGCGGGCGTCGAGCAGTACTTC
TRBD1	.	TRBJ1-3	TRBV28	CASSFDRGRENTIYF	TGTGCCAGCAGTTTCGACAGGGGGAGAGAAAACACCATATATTTT
.	.	TRBJ2-3	TRBV9	CASSFSDYYDSDTQYF	TGTGCCAGCAGCTTTTCCGACTATTACGACTCAGATACGCAGTATTTT
.	.	TRBJ1-5	TRBV18	CASSPQGSWSNQPQHF	TGTGCCAGCTCACCTCAGGGTAGCTGGAGCAATCAGCCCCAGCATTTT
TRBD2	few	TRBJ2-7	TRBV27	CASSRGSGISYEQYF	TGTGCCAGCAGTCGGGGTAGCGGGATAAGTTACGAGCAGTACTTC
.	.	TRBJ2-5	TRBV7-8	CASSLDVRASRKTQYF	TGTGCCAGCAGCTTAGATGTCCGGGCCTCCAGAAAGACCCAGTACTTC
TRBD2	once	TRBJ2-3	TRBV9	CASSVGASGSTDTQYF	TGTGCCAGCAGCGTAGGGGCTAGCGGGTCCACAGATACGCAGTATTTT
TRBD2	.	TRBJ2-7	TRBV9	CASSVGGAGGLEQYF	TGTGCCAGCAGCGTAGGGGGAGCGGGAGGTCTCGAGCAGTACTTC